These 4 T cell receptor beta chains came from one sample sequenced in a study of blood T cell repertoires in COVID-19. Some clones are missing from TCRdb's copy, which holds only in-frame ones; the method was immunoSEQ multiplex PCR. The sample has more than 90,000 clones, around 84% seen once; the top ten hold more than 30%. The source material was peripheral blood. Receptors originate from an elderly man with acute or convalescent COVID-19.

This clone showed up many times. The chain joins TRBV2 to TRBJ2-2; TRBD2 matches 7 bases. This CDR3 is built from 15 residues. The germline CDR1 and CDR2 sequences are SNHLY and FYNNEI. The trim removed 5 bases at V and 5 bases at J, leaving 8 bases unmatched. DNA for the CDR3: TGTGCCAGCAGTCCTGGCGGGAGTAGTACCGGGGAGCTGTTTTTT. Translation: CASSPGGSSTGELFF.

The CDR3 coding sequence is TGTGCCAGCAGCTACGGCGGGAGGGCAGATACGCAGTATTTT. This encodes CASSYGGRADTQYF. The rearrangement uses TRBV7-6 and TRBJ2-3; TRBD2 aligns across 9 bases. The CDR3 length is 14 residues. CDR1 SGHVS and CDR2 FNYEAQ come from the germline V gene. V lost 4 bases to trimming and J lost 4 bases; unmatched junction nucleotides: 3.

The genes are TRBV30 and TRBJ2-1, with 13 nucleotides matching TRBD2. Germline-derived CDR1 and CDR2 are GTSNPN and SVGIG (reference sequence). The CDR3 consists of 13 residues. The V and J ends lost 5 bases and 10 bases, in that order; junction bases with no gene match: 5. CDR3 DNA sequence: TGTGCCTGGGTAGGACTAGCGGGAGAGGAGCAGTTCTTC. Encoded protein: CAWVGLAGEEQFF.

V usage is TRBV30 and J usage is TRBJ1-5, with 7 nucleotides matching TRBD1. Trimming took 1 base from V and 4 from J; bases not matched to a gene: 7. Germline V CDR1 and CDR2: GTSNPN, SVGIG (reference sequence). The CDR3 contains 15 residues. The CDR3 coding sequence is TGTGCCTGGAGTGCCCAGACAGGGTGGAATCAGCCCCAGCATTTT. Protein: CAWSAQTGWNQPQHF.